A single TCR beta chain is shown here with its context. Authors' analysis steps: From reference gene primer amplification, estimates of nucleated cell counts were derived. Only in-frame clones appear in the TCRdb table, and some are missing; sequencing was by immunoSEQ multiplex PCR. V, J and clone size were drawn from that table, and D and trimming were deduced from the DNA. The sample contains under 250,000 clones, around nine tenths of which appear only once. The data are from a study of blood T cell repertoires in COVID-19. Study context: T cells, B-cell-depleted T cells, or PBMCs provided the cDNA or gDNA that served as material.

The CDR3 covers 13 residues. Germline assignment: CDR1 MDHEN and CDR2 SYDVKM. Unmatched junction bases numbered 13, after V lost 5 bases and J lost 14 bases. Grouping used clinical history reported by participants in a survey and questionnaire. Someone with COVID-19 had been met by exposed participants within 2 weeks before study entry. Sequenced: PBMCs or T cells enriched from blood (not recorded which). The receptor comes from a woman between 35 and 50 years old who had been exposed to COVID-19. The chain uses TRBV28 and TRBJ2-3, with TRBD1 matching over 7 bases. The CDR3 coding sequence is TGTGCCAGCAGTCCCCGGTATAGGGGGCTGGGGTATTTT. It specifies CASSPRYRGLGYF.